Presented here are 5 T cell receptor beta chains from one specimen sequenced in a study of vaccination and CD4 T cells after COVID-19. As for treatment: approximately 10-day PBMC culture with coronavirus spike peptide pools or control peptides (ViraFEST assay). These receptors lack a known antigen. Oncomine TCR Beta short-read sequencing was applied to DNA from cultured CD4+ T cells. Via MiXCR, TCRdb re-called the PCR reads, giving one row per CDR3 protein. Of about 18,000 distinct CDR3 sequences listed, 45% to 55% are singletons. Sequencing used CD4+ T cells from blood, cultured in vitro. The origin of the receptors is a human donor who had recovered from COVID-19.

This clonotype has more than one count but fewer than ten. The chain combines TRBV27 with TRBJ2-5; TRBD2 matches at 8 bases. With V trimmed by 6 bases and J by 5 bases, 5 bases remained unmatched. Germline CDR1 reads MNHEY; CDR2 reads SMNVEV (reference sequence). This CDR3 spans 13 amino acids. CDR3 sequence reads: CASSQRERETQYF. The CDR3 coding sequence is TGTGCCAGCAGCCAGCGGGAGAGGGAGACCCAGTACTTC.

The rearrangement joins TRBV7-2 to TRBJ1-1; 10 bases align to TRBD1. Trimming removed 5 bases from V and 5 bases from J; junction bases left unmatched: 5. The CDR3 is 14 amino acids. Germline loops: CDR1 SGHTA, CDR2 FQGNSA. The CDR3 here is CASSLQGQGTEAFF. The CDR3 nucleotides are TGTGCCAGCAGCCTCCAGGGACAGGGGACTGAAGCTTTCTTT.

This clonotype was recorded a few times. V gene TRBV21-1 combines with J gene TRBJ1-2; the DNA was not used to check the table's D call, TRBD1. TRBV21-1 is labeled a pseudogene. The length of the CDR3 is 9 residues. This CDR3 is CAAGSGYTF. The CDR3 DNA reads as TGTGCCGCCGGGAGTGGCTACACCTTC.

The J gene is TRBJ2-5, the V gene TRBV5-1; D could derive from TRBD1 or TRBD2 (5 bases each). The V and J ends lost 4 bases and 2 bases respectively, with 9 bases between them. The CDR3 sequence is 13 residues long. Germline assignment: CDR1 SGHRS and CDR2 YFSETQ. This CDR3 is CASSRDVQETQYF. The CDR3 DNA reads as TGCGCCAGCAGCCGGGACGTTCAAGAGACCCAGTACTTC.

CDR3 in DNA: TGTGCCAGCAGTCTTACAGGGGGCAGAGAGGAAAAACTGTTTTTT. Translating it yields CASSLTGGREEKLFF. The V and J genes are TRBV4-2 and TRBJ1-4; 9 bases fit TRBD1. V lost 6 bases and J lost 8; bases outside the gene matches: 10. This CDR3 has 15 amino acids. In germline, CDR1 is LGHNA, CDR2 YNFKEQ.